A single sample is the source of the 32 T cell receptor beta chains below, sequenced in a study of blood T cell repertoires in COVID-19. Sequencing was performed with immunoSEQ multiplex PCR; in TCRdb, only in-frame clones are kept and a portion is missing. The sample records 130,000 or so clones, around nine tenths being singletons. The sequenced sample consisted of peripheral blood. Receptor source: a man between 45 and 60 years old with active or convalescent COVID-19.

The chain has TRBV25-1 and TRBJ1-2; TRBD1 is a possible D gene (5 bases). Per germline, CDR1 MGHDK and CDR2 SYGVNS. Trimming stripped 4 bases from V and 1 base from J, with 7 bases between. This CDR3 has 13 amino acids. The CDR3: CASSATVNYGYTF. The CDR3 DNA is TGTGCCAGCAGTGCGACAGTTAACTATGGCTACACCTTC.

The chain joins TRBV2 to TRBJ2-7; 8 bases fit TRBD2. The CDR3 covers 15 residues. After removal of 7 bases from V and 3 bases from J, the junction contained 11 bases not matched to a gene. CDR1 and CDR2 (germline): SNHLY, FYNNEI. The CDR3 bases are TGTGCCAGCACCGTCGACTCCGGGACTAGCTACGAGCAGTACTTC. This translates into CASTVDSGTSYEQYF.

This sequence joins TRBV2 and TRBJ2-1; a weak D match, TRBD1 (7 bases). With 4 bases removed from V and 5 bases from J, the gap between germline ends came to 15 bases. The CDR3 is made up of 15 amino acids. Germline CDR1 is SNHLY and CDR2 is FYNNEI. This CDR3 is CASSVLGGQNNEQFF. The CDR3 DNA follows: TGTGCCAGCAGTGTTCTGGGGGGACAGAACAATGAGCAGTTCTTC.

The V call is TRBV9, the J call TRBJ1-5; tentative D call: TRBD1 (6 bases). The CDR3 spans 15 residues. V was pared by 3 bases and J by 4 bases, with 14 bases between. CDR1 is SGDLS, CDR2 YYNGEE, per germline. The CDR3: CASSAQGIGNQPQHF. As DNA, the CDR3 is TGTGCCAGCAGCGCACAGGGAATCGGTAATCAGCCCCAGCATTTT.

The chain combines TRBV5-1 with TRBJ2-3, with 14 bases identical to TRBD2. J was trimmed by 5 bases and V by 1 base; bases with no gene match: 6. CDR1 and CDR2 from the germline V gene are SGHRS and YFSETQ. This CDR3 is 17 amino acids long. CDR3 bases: TGCGCCAGCAGCTTGCAGGGGACTAGCGGGAGTATAGATACGCAGTATTTT. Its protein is CASSLQGTSGSIDTQYF.

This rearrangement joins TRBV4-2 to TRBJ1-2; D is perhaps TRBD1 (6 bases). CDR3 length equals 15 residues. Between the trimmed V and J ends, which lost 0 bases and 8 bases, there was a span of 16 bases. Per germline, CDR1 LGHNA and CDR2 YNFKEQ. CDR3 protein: CASSQEATGRYGYTF. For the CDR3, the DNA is TGTGCCAGCAGCCAAGAGGCAACAGGGCGTTACGGCTACACCTTC.

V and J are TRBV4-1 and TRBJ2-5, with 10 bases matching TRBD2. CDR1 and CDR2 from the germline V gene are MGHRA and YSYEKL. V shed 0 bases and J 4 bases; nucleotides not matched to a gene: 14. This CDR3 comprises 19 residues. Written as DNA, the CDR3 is TGCGCCAGCAGCCAAGACGGGCCTAGCGGGAGTATTTGGCGAGAGACCCAGTACTTC. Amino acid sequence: CASSQDGPSGSIWRETQYF.

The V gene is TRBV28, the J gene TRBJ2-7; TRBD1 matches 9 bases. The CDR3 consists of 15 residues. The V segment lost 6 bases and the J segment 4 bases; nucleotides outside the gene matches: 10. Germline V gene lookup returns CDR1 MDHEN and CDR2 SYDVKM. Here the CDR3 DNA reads TGTGCCAGCAGGAGCCCCTCGGGACAGGGTTACGAGCAGTACTTC. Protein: CASRSPSGQGYEQYF. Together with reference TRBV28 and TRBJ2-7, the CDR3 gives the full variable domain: DVKVTQSSRYLVKRTGEKVFLECVQDMDHENMFWYRQDPGLGLRLIYFSYDVKMKEKGDIPEGYSVSREKKERFSLILESASTNQTSMYLCASRSPSGQGYEQYFGPGTRLTVT.

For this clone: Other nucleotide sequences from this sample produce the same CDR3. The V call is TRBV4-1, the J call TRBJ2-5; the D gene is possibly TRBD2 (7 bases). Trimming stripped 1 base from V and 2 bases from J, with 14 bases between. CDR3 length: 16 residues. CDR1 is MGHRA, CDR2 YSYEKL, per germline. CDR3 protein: CASSQGGGAPQETQYF. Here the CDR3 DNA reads TGCGCCAGCAGCCAAGGGGGGGGCGCACCGCAAGAGACCCAGTACTTC.

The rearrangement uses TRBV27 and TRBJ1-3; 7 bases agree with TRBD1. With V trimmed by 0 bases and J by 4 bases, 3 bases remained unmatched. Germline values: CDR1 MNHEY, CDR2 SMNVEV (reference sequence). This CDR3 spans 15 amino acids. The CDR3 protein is CASSLSGQAGNTIYF. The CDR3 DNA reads TGTGCCAGCAGTTTATCTGGACAGGCAGGAAACACCATATATTTT.

This CDR3 is CASSQDRQQGYGYTF. CDR3 nucleotide sequence: TGTGCCAGCAGCCAAGACAGGCAGCAGGGCTATGGCTACACCTTC. The chain recombines TRBV7-2 with TRBJ1-2; D might be TRBD1 (6 bases). V lost 5 bases, J lost 4 bases, and 17 bases lay in between. This CDR3 has 15 residues. Germline assignment: CDR1 SGHTA and CDR2 FQGNSA.

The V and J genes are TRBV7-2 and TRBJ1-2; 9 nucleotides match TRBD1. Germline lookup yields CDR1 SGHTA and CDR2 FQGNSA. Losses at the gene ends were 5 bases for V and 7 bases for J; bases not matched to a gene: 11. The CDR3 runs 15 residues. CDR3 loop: CASSIQTGGEGGYTF. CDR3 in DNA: TGTGCCAGCAGCATCCAGACAGGGGGAGAGGGTGGCTACACCTTC.

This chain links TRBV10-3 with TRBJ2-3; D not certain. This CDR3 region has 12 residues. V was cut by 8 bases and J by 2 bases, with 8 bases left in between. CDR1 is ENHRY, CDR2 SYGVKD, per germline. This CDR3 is CAIGASTDTQYF. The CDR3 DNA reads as TGTGCCATCGGAGCCTCCACAGATACGCAGTATTTT.

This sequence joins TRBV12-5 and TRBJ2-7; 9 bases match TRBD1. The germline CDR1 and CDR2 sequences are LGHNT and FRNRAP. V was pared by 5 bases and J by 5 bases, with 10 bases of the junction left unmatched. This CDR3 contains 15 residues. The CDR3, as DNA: TGTGCTAGTGGTCTCGGGACAGGGAAGGTCGACGAGCAGTACTTC. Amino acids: CASGLGTGKVDEQYF.

In DNA, the CDR3 is TGCAGCGTGGCTGGGCCAGGGGGTTACTACGAGCAGTACTTC. Protein sequence: CSVAGPGGYYEQYF. The V call is TRBV29-1, the J call TRBJ2-7; 7 positions match TRBD1. The CDR3 totals 14 residues. CDR1 and CDR2 (germline): SQVTM, ANQGSEA. V trimming: 6 bases; J trimming: 3 bases; junction bases outside the gene matches: 11.

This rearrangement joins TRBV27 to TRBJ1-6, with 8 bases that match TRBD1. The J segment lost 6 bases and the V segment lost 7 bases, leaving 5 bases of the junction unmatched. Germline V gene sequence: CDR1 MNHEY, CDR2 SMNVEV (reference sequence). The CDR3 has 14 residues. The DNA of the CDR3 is TGTGCCAGCACCATGACAGGGGCTAATTCACCCCTCCACTTT. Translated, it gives CASTMTGANSPLHF.

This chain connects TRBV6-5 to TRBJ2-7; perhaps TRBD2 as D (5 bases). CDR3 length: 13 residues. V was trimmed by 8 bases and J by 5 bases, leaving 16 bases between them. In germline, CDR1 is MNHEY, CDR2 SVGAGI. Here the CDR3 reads CASRDMTINEQYF. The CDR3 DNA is TGTGCCAGCCGCGATATGACTATTAACGAGCAGTACTTC.

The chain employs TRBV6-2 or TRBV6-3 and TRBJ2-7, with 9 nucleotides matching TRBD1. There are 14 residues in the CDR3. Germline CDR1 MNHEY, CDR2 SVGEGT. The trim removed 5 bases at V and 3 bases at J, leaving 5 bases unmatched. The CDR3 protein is CASSTRTGVYEQYF. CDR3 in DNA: TGTGCCAGCAGTACCCGGACAGGGGTCTACGAGCAGTACTTC.

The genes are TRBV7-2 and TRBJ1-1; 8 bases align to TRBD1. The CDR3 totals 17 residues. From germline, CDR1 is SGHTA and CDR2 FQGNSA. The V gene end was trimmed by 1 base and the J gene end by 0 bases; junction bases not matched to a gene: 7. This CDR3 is CASSLGPWTGMNTEAFF. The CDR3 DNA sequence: TGTGCCAGCAGCTTAGGCCCCTGGACAGGGATGAACACTGAAGCTTTCTTT.

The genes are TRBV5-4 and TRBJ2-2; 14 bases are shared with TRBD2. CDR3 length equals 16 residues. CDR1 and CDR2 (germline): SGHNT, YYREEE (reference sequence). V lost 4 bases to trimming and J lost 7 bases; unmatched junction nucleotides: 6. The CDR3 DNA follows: TGTGCCAGCAGCCCGGGACTAGCGGGAGTGGTCGGGGAGCTGTTTTTT. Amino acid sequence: CASSPGLAGVVGELFF.

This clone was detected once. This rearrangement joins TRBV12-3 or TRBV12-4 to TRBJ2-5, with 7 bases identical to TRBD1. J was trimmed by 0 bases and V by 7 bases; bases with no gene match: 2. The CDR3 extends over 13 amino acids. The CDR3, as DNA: TGTGCCAGCAAGGGGACAGACCAAGAGACCCAGTACTTC. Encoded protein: CASKGTDQETQYF.

The CDR3 DNA follows: TGTGCCAGCACCTCCCTCGGGTTTGGACAGGGACCCTACGAGCAGTACTTC. Translation gives CASTSLGFGQGPYEQYF. This rearrangement joins TRBV27 to TRBJ2-7; 8 nucleotides align to TRBD1. Looked up from germline, CDR1 is MNHEY and CDR2 is SMNVEV (reference sequence). The J segment lost 2 bases and the V segment lost 7 bases, leaving 16 bases of the junction unmatched. The CDR3 spans 17 residues.

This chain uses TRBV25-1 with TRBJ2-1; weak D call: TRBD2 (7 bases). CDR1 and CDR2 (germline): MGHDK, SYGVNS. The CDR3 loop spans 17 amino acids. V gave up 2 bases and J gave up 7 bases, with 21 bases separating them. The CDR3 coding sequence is TGTGCCAGCAGTGAAGAGTCAGGTACAGGGCGGGGGAATGAGCAGTTCTTC. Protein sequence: CASSEESGTGRGNEQFF.

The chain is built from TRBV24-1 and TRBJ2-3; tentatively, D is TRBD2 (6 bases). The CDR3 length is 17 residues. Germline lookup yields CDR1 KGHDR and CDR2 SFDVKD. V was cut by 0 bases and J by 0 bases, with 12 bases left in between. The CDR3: CATSDLWRDSSTDTQYF. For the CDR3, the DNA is TGTGCCACCAGTGATTTGTGGCGGGACTCTAGCACAGATACGCAGTATTTT.

As DNA, the CDR3 is TGTGCCTGGAGCGCGGGGACAGTAAGACAAGCTTTCTTT. Its protein product is CAWSAGTVRQAFF. V usage is TRBV30 and J usage is TRBJ1-1, with 7 bases fitting TRBD1. Germline CDR1 and CDR2: GTSNPN and SVGIG (reference sequence). With V trimmed by 3 bases and J by 9 bases, 10 bases remained unmatched. The CDR3 length is 13 residues.

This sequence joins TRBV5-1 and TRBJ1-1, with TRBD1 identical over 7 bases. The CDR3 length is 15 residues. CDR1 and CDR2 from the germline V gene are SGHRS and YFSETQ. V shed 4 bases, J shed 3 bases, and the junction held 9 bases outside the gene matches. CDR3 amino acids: CASSQIQGTHTEAFF. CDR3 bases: TGCGCCAGCAGCCAAATACAGGGGACCCACACTGAAGCTTTCTTT. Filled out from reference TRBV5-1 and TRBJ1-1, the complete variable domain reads KAGVTQTPRYLIKTRGQQVTLSCSPISGHRSVSWYQQTPGQGLQFLFEYFSETQRNKGNFPGRFSGRQFSNSRSEMNVSTLELGDSALYLCASSQIQGTHTEAFFGQGTRLTVV.

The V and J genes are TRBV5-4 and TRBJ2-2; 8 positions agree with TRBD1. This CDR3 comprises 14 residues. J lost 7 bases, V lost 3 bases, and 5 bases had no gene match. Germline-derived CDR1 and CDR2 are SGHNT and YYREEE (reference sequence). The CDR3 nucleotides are TGTGCCAGCAGCTGGGCAGGGGGCGGCGGGGAGCTGTTTTTT. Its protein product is CASSWAGGGGELFF.

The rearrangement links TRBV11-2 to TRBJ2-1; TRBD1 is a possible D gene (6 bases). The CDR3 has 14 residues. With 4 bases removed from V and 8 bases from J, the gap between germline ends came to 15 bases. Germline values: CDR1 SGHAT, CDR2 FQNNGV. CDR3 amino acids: CASSYRQVADEQFF. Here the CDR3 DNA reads TGTGCCAGCAGCTACCGACAGGTTGCTGATGAGCAGTTCTTC.

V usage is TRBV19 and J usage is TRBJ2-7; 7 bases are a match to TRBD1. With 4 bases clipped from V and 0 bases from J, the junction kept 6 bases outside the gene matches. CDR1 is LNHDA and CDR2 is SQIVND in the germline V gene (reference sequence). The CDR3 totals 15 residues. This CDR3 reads CASSSPGQPSYEQYF. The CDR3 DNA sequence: TGTGCCAGTAGTAGCCCGGGACAGCCCTCCTACGAGCAGTACTTC.

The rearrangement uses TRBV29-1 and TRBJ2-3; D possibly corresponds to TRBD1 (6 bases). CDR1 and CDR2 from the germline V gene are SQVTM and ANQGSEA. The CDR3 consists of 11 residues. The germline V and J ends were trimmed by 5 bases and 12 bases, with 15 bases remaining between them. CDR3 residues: CSVLLWDTQYF. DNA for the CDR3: TGCAGCGTTCTGTTGTGGGACACTCAGTATTTT.

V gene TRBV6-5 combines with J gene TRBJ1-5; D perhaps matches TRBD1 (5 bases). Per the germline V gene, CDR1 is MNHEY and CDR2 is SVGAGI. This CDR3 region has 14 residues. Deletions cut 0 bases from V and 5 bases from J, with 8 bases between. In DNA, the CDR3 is TGTGCCAGCAGTTACTCGGAAGGGGATCAGCCCCAGCATTTT. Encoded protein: CASSYSEGDQPQHF.

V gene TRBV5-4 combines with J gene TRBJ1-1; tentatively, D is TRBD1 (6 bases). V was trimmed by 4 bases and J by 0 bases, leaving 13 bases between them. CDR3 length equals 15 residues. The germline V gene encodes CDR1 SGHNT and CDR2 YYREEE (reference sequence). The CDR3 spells CASSRNGGLNTEAFF. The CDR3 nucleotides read TGTGCCAGCAGCCGGAATGGGGGCCTGAACACTGAAGCTTTCTTT.